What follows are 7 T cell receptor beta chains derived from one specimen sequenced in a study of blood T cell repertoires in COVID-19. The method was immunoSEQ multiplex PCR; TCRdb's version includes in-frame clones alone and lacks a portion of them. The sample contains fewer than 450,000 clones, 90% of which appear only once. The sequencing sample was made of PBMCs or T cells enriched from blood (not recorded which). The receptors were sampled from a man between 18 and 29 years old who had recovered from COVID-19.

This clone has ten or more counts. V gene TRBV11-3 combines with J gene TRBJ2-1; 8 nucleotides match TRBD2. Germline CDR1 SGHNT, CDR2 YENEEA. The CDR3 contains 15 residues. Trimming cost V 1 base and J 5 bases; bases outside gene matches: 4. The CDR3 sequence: CASSLGLAGHNEQFF. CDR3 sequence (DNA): TGTGCCAGCAGCTTAGGGCTAGCGGGCCACAATGAGCAGTTCTTC.

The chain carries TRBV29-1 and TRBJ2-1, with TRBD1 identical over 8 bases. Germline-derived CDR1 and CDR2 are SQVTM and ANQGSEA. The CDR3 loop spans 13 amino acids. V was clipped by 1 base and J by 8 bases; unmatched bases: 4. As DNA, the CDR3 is TGCAGCGTTGAAGGGACAGGGATCGATGAGCAGTTCTTC. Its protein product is CSVEGTGIDEQFF.

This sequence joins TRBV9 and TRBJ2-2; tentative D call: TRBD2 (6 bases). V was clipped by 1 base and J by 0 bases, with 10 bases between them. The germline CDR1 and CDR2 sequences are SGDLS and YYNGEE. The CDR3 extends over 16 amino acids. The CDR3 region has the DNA TGTGCCAGCAGCGTACTCACTAGCCCGAACACCGGGGAGCTGTTTTTT. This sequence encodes CASSVLTSPNTGELFF. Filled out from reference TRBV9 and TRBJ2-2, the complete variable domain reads DSGVTQTPKHLITATGQRVTLRCSPRSGDLSVYWYQQSLDQGLQFLIQYYNGEERAKGNILERFSAQQFPDLHSELNLSSLELGDSALYFCASSVLTSPNTGELFFGEGSRLTVL.

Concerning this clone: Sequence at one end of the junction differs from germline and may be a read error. The CDR3 coding sequence is TGCGCCAGCAGCCAGGGAGGACCAAATCGGCCCCAGCATTTT. It codes for CASSQGGPNRPQHF. J is TRBJ1-5 and V is TRBV4-1, with no clear D. The CDR3 consists of 14 residues. The V gene's germline CDR1 is MGHRA and CDR2 YSYEKL.

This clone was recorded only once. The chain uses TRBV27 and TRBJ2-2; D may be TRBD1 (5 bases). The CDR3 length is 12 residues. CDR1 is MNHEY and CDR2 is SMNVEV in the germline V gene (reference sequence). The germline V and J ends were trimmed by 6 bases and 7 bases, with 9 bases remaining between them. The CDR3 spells CASRGQSGELFF. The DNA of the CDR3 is TGTGCCAGCAGGGGGCAGAGCGGGGAGCTGTTTTTT.

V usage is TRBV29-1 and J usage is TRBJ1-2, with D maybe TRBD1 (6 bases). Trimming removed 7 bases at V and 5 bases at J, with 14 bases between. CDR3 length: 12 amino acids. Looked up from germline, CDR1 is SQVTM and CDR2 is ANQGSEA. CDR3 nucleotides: TGCAGCGGGACGACAGGTCCTTATGGCTACACCTTC. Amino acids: CSGTTGPYGYTF.

This CDR3 is CASSLQDRNTEAFF. In DNA form, the CDR3 reads TGTGCCAGCAGCTTGCAAGACAGGAACACTGAAGCTTTCTTT. The chain uses TRBV11-2 and TRBJ1-1; a possible D gene is TRBD1 (5 bases). There are 14 residues in the CDR3. V lost 3 bases to trimming and J lost 1 base, with 9 bases between them. CDR1 SGHAT and CDR2 FQNNGV come from the germline V gene.